The 31 T cell receptor beta chains below all came from one sample that was sequenced in a study of blood T cell repertoires in COVID-19. TCRdb's table, derived via immunoSEQ multiplex PCR, lists solely in-frame clones and lacks some. The table has some 350,000 clones, more than 70% seen once. Sequences were obtained from peripheral blood. These receptors were taken from a man younger than 45 with active or convalescent COVID-19.

V gene TRBV7-2 combines with J gene TRBJ2-5; D might be TRBD2 (6 bases). The CDR3 is made up of 13 amino acids. Trimming took 5 bases from V and 6 from J, leaving 13 bases between them. Germline V gene lookup returns CDR1 SGHTA and CDR2 FQGNSA. The chain's CDR3 is CASSHGGGKTQYF. CDR3 in DNA: TGTGCCAGCAGCCACGGAGGAGGGAAGACCCAGTACTTC.

This chain joins TRBV28 and TRBJ1-1; D unresolved. CDR1 and CDR2 from the germline V gene are MDHEN and SYDVKM. CDR3 length: 11 amino acids. Trimming left V 7 bases short and J 4 bases short, with 7 bases between. The CDR3 sequence: CASNPGTEAFF. In DNA, the CDR3 is TGTGCCAGCAACCCGGGCACTGAAGCTTTCTTT. The variable domain in full, completed from reference TRBV28 and TRBJ1-1, reads DVKVTQSSRYLVKRTGEKVFLECVQDMDHENMFWYRQDPGLGLRLIYFSYDVKMKEKGDIPEGYSVSREKKERFSLILESASTNQTSMYLCASNPGTEAFFGQGTRLTVV.

The gene calls are TRBV29-1 and TRBJ2-5; perhaps TRBD1 as D (6 bases). Germline CDR1 and CDR2: SQVTM and ANQGSEA. Trimming shortened V by 5 bases and J by 0 bases, and 10 bases separated the two germline ends. This CDR3 is 13 amino acids long. This CDR3 is CSVYQGNQETQYF. CDR3 bases: TGCAGCGTTTACCAGGGGAACCAAGAGACCCAGTACTTC. Full variable domain (remainder filled in from reference TRBV29-1 and TRBJ2-5): SAVISQKPSRDICQRGTSLTIQCQVDSQVTMMFWYRQQPGQSLTLIATANQGSEATYESGFVIDKFPISRPNLTFSTLTVSNMSPEDSSIYLCSVYQGNQETQYFGPGTRLLVL.

The chain carries TRBV27 and TRBJ1-5, with D perhaps matching TRBD1 (6 bases). The CDR3 has 13 amino acids. The V gene's germline CDR1 is MNHEY and CDR2 SMNVEV (reference sequence). V was shortened by 3 bases and J by 5 bases, with 8 bases between the two germline ends. For the CDR3, the DNA is TGTGCCAGCAGTTTGGGGGCGGATCAGCCCCAGCATTTT. It codes for CASSLGADQPQHF.

The chain couples TRBV4-3 to TRBJ2-1; 9 bases map to TRBD1. Germline lookup yields CDR1 LGHNA and CDR2 YSLEER. V lost 5 bases, J lost 12 bases, and 17 bases stayed unmatched. CDR3 size: 16 residues. CDR3 region: CASSTSRTGGPPLQFF. The CDR3 region has the DNA TGCGCCAGCAGCACCTCCCGAACAGGGGGCCCCCCCTTGCAGTTCTTC.

In its sample, this clone was seen a few times. The genes are TRBV20-1 and TRBJ2-3; D gene uncertain. V gave up 1 base and J gave up 3 bases, with 2 bases separating them. The CDR3 spans 11 residues. CDR1 is DFQATT and CDR2 is SNEGSKA in the germline V gene (reference sequence). The CDR3, as DNA: TGCAGTGCTAGAGCGACAGATACGCAGTATTTT. It yields the protein CSARATDTQYF.

Written as DNA, the CDR3 is TGTGCCAGTAGTCCGAGGACTAGCGGGGCAGATACGCAGTATTTT. Translation gives CASSPRTSGADTQYF. The chain combines TRBV19 with TRBJ2-3; 12 nucleotides line up with TRBD2. From germline, CDR1 is LNHDA and CDR2 SQIVND (reference sequence). The CDR3 consists of 15 residues. V gave up 5 bases and J gave up 4 bases; unmatched junction bases: 4.

V is TRBV12-3 or TRBV12-4 and J is TRBJ1-4; TRBD1 agrees at 7 bases. V was pared by 5 bases and J by 9 bases, with 6 bases of the junction left unmatched. The CDR3 contains 13 residues. CDR3 in DNA: TGTGCCAGCAGTACCCGGGACAGCCAAAAACTGTTTTTT. Protein: CASSTRDSQKLFF.

This clone appeared a single time. V and J are TRBV5-1 and TRBJ1-2; the D gene is possibly TRBD1 (5 bases). The V end was cut by 3 bases, the J end by 5 bases, with 20 bases between. The germline V gene encodes CDR1 SGHRS and CDR2 YFSETQ. This CDR3 contains 16 residues. Here the CDR3 DNA reads TGCGCCAGCAGCTCAAGCGGGACTCCCCCTTCTTATGGCTACACCTTC. This encodes CASSSSGTPPSYGYTF.

In DNA form, the CDR3 reads TGTGCCAGCAGGCCCGGGACAGAAACCGGGGAGCTGTTTTTT. Protein product: CASRPGTETGELFF. V and J are TRBV3-1 (or the pseudogene TRBV3-2) and TRBJ2-2, with TRBD1 matching over 7 bases. The V segment lost 6 bases and the J segment 5 bases; nucleotides outside the gene matches: 6. Germline V lookup: CDR1 LGHDT, CDR2 YNNKEL (reference sequence). The CDR3 has 14 amino acids.

The chain employs TRBV6-2 or TRBV6-3 and TRBJ2-1; 7 positions agree with TRBD2. CDR1 MNHEY and CDR2 SVGEGT come from the germline V gene. The CDR3 is 14 amino acids. Trimming cost V 2 bases and J 10 bases; bases outside gene matches: 8. The CDR3 DNA follows: TGTGCCAGCAGTTACCTTGGGAGGGACTCGGAGCAGTTCTTC. The encoded protein is CASSYLGRDSEQFF.

The chain combines TRBV18 with TRBJ2-2; 7 bases align to TRBD2. Germline CDR1 and CDR2: KGHSH and LQKENI. This CDR3 is 17 amino acids long. The ends lost 4 bases at V and 3 bases at J; junction bases unmatched: 11. The CDR3 protein is CASSRPAGVRYTGELFF. CDR3 DNA: TGTGCCAGCTCACGCCCTGCGGGGGTGAGGTACACCGGGGAGCTGTTTTTT. The full variable domain, with the rest looked up from reference TRBV18 and TRBJ2-2, is NAGVMQNPRHLVRRRGQEARLRCSPMKGHSHVYWYRQLPEEGLKFMVYLQKENIIDESGMPKERFSAEFPKEGPSILRIQQVVRGDSAAYFCASSRPAGVRYTGELFFGEGSRLTVL.

The chain is built from TRBV7-2 and TRBJ2-7; 11 positions match TRBD2. V lost 6 bases and J lost 7; bases outside the gene matches: 8. In germline, CDR1 is SGHTA, CDR2 FQGNSA. The CDR3 has 14 amino acids. This CDR3 is CASSISGRAREQYF. The CDR3 bases are TGTGCCAGCAGTATTAGCGGGAGGGCCCGGGAGCAGTACTTC.

The chain recombines TRBV9 with TRBJ2-1; tentative D call: TRBD2 (6 bases). The germline V gene has CDR1 SGDLS and CDR2 YYNGEE. V was trimmed by 2 bases and J by 1 base, leaving 13 bases between them. The CDR3 length is 16 residues. CDR3 protein: CASSVLGRGSYNEQFF. The CDR3 DNA is TGTGCCAGCAGCGTCCTAGGGCGGGGTTCCTACAATGAGCAGTTCTTC.

This chain joins TRBV2 and TRBJ2-1, with a weak D call TRBD2 (5 bases). Germline CDR1 reads SNHLY; CDR2 reads FYNNEI. This CDR3 is built from 15 residues. V shed 5 bases and J shed 1 base, with 12 bases lying between them. The CDR3 is CASSLQLGSYNEQFF. For the CDR3, the DNA is TGTGCCAGCAGTCTCCAACTAGGTTCCTACAATGAGCAGTTCTTC.

The genes are TRBV7-9 and TRBJ1-4; possible D gene TRBD1, 5 bases. The germline V gene encodes CDR1 SEHNR and CDR2 FQNEAQ (reference sequence). The ends were cut back, 2 bases at V and 7 bases at J, with 17 bases in the middle. The length of the CDR3 is 16 residues. CDR3 region: CASSLFRATTVEKLFF. DNA of the CDR3: TGTGCCAGCAGCTTATTCAGGGCTACGACGGTTGAAAAACTGTTTTTT.

The chain carries TRBV19 and TRBJ2-1; 12 positions match TRBD2. CDR3 length: 19 amino acids. The germline CDR1 and CDR2 sequences are LNHDA and SQIVND (reference sequence). Trimming at V came to 10 bases and at J to 7 bases, leaving 23 bases not matched to a gene. The CDR3 nucleotides read TGTGCCACCACTAGTAGGGGACTAGCGGGCTCCCACCTGGGAAATGAGCAGTTCTTC. Translating gives CATTSRGLAGSHLGNEQFF.

This chain uses TRBV11-3 with TRBJ1-1, with D tentatively TRBD1 (5 bases). CDR1 and CDR2 (germline): SGHNT, YENEEA. V lost 1 base and J lost 3, with 12 bases in between. The CDR3 covers 15 residues. The CDR3 DNA follows: TGTGCCAGCAGCTTAGCCCCGGGAGGGGACACTGAAGCTTTCTTT. It specifies CASSLAPGGDTEAFF.

This clone has only one observation. The J gene is TRBJ2-1, the V gene TRBV25-1; TRBD2 agrees at 11 bases. This CDR3 region has 15 residues. J lost 5 bases, V lost 2 bases, and 2 bases had no gene match. CDR1 is MGHDK and CDR2 is SYGVNS in the germline V gene. The DNA for the CDR3 is TGTGCCAGCAGTGAACCGGGACTAGCGGACAATGAGCAGTTCTTC. This gives the protein CASSEPGLADNEQFF.

This sequence joins TRBV30 and TRBJ1-1; D gene unclear. Germline assignment: CDR1 GTSNPN and CDR2 SVGIG (reference sequence). This CDR3 has 15 amino acids. With 2 bases removed from V and 2 bases from J, the gap between germline ends came to 15 bases. The CDR3 DNA reads as TGTGCCTGGAGTACCCTCCTTCCAGGTAACACTGAAGCTTTCTTT. It specifies CAWSTLLPGNTEAFF.

The J gene is TRBJ1-6, the V gene TRBV6-4; 11 bases are a match to TRBD1. The trim removed 2 bases at V and 4 bases at J, leaving 4 bases unmatched. Per the germline V gene, CDR1 is MRHNA and CDR2 is SNTAGT. This CDR3 contains 17 residues. The CDR3 region is CASSDRTGGGYNSPLHF. CDR3 DNA sequence: TGTGCCAGCAGTGACCGGACAGGGGGCGGGTATAATTCACCCCTCCACTTT.

The rearrangement uses TRBV6-2 or TRBV6-3 and TRBJ1-5, with TRBD1 matching over 10 bases. The CDR3 length is 15 residues. V shed 2 bases, J shed 7 bases, and the junction held 5 bases outside the gene matches. Germline V gene sequence: CDR1 MNHEY, CDR2 SVGEGT. CDR3 sequence (DNA): TGTGCCAGCAGTTACGACAGGGGGCTAAGACAGCCCCAGCATTTT. Its translation is CASSYDRGLRQPQHF.

V usage is TRBV7-3 and J usage is TRBJ1-2; 10 positions match TRBD1. The CDR3 loop spans 15 amino acids. Germline V gene lookup returns CDR1 SGHTA and CDR2 FQGTGA. V shed 5 bases and J 5 bases; nucleotides not matched to a gene: 8. CDR3 loop: CASSVRDRGGYGYTF. The DNA for the CDR3 is TGTGCCAGCAGCGTCCGGGACAGGGGAGGATATGGCTACACCTTC. The whole variable domain, filled in from reference TRBV7-3 and TRBJ1-2, reads GAGVSQTPSNKVTEKGKYVELRCDPISGHTALYWYRQSLGQGPEFLIYFQGTGAADDSGLPNDRFFAVRPEGSVSTLKIQRTERGDSAVYLCASSVRDRGGYGYTFGSGTRLTVV.

V is TRBV19 and J is TRBJ2-3; 12 bases fit TRBD2. V was clipped by 5 bases and J by 4 bases; unmatched bases: 7. This CDR3 has 16 amino acids. Germline V lookup: CDR1 LNHDA, CDR2 SQIVND (reference sequence). For the CDR3, the DNA is TGTGCCAGTAGTTCCCGACTAGCGGGGGAGGCAGATACGCAGTATTTT. The encoded protein is CASSSRLAGEADTQYF.

The chain employs TRBV20-1 and TRBJ2-7, with D perhaps matching TRBD2 (5 bases). CDR1 and CDR2 (germline): DFQATT, SNEGSKA (reference sequence). The V and J ends lost 3 bases and 4 bases respectively, with 16 bases between them. The CDR3 is 14 residues long. CDR3 sequence reads: CSASTGRTSYEQYF. CDR3 in DNA: TGCAGTGCTAGTACGGGCCGGACTTCGTACGAGCAGTACTTC.

V gene TRBV11-2 combines with J gene TRBJ1-2, with D possibly matching TRBD1 (5 bases). From germline, CDR1 is SGHAT and CDR2 FQNNGV. V lost 5 bases and J 4 bases, leaving 14 bases between the germline ends. The CDR3 is 14 amino acids. The CDR3: CASSPPAGGYGYTF. In DNA form, the CDR3 reads TGTGCCAGCAGCCCACCCGCGGGGGGCTATGGCTACACCTTC.

The rearrangement joins TRBV6-5 to TRBJ2-1, with D tentatively TRBD2 (5 bases). CDR1 is MNHEY and CDR2 is SVGAGI in the germline V gene. The CDR3 totals 14 residues. The V end lost 2 bases, the J end lost 8 bases, and 13 bases lay between the germline ends. CDR3 region: CASSYMSFSDEQFF. The DNA for the CDR3 is TGTGCCAGCAGTTACATGTCTTTTAGCGATGAGCAGTTCTTC.

The rearrangement uses TRBV7-9 and TRBJ2-7; 7 bases are shared with TRBD2. Germline V gene sequence: CDR1 SEHNR, CDR2 FQNEAQ (reference sequence). The CDR3 totals 15 residues. Germline trimming cut 6 bases from V and 3 bases from J; bases unmatched to any gene: 11. The CDR3: CASSPTVAGFYEQYF. The CDR3 DNA is TGTGCCAGCAGTCCTACTGTAGCGGGCTTCTACGAGCAGTACTTC.

The chain combines TRBV9 with TRBJ1-1, with 8 nucleotides matching TRBD1. From germline, CDR1 is SGDLS and CDR2 YYNGEE. This CDR3 region has 13 residues. After removal of 4 bases from V and 4 bases from J, the junction contained 3 bases not matched to a gene. CDR3 sequence (DNA): TGTGCCAGCAGCTACACAGGGGGCACTGAAGCTTTCTTT. Translated: CASSYTGGTEAFF.

Notes on this clone: The sample contains more than one DNA sequence encoding this CDR3. J is TRBJ2-7 and V is TRBV7-2, with 7 bases identical to TRBD2. The CDR3 runs 15 residues. In germline, CDR1 is SGHTA, CDR2 FQGNSA. After removal of 1 base from V and 3 bases from J, the junction contained 6 bases not matched to a gene. The CDR3: CASSLGSGVGYEQYF. The CDR3 nucleotides read TGTGCCAGCAGCTTAGGGAGCGGGGTGGGCTACGAGCAGTACTTC.

The chain has TRBV9 and TRBJ1-5; possibly TRBD1 for D (5 bases). The CDR3 extends over 16 amino acids. The V end lost 7 bases, the J end lost 3 bases, and 20 bases lay between the germline ends. Germline V gives CDR1 SGDLS, CDR2 YYNGEE. The CDR3 loop reads CASPTGGGRYNQPQHF. CDR3 nucleotides: TGTGCCAGCCCCACGGGGGGGGGACGGTACAATCAGCCCCAGCATTTT.